This TCR beta chain was found in a study of T cell responses to AZD1222 COVID-19 vaccine (dated by TCRdb to the early 2020s). A note on the overall study: A total of 233 trial participants underwent TCR sequencing, of whom 207 received two doses of AZD1222 and some 26 received two doses of the MenACWY control vaccine. Trial participants were enrolled by age into 18-55, 56-69 and 70-plus year subgroups, with around 150, 28 and 57 TCR-sequenced participants respectively.

Germline trimming amounts to 3 bases on V and 0 bases on J, with 3 as the count of junction bases outside the gene matches. Sequences ENHRY (CDR1) and SYGVKD (CDR2) are obtained from the germline V gene. Counted from cysteine to phenylalanine, this CDR3 has 15 amino acids. Kept here is only the CDR3 DNA, which spans 45 bases and is read in frame from base 1. Broader findings and caveats from the paper: Conclusions about previously exposed vaccinees are limited because only six or seven AZD1222 recipients were SARS-CoV-2 seropositive at baseline. Most participants were white British and females outnumbered males, and the authors suggested that clonal diversity may have been underestimated. Reportedly, close to half of the unique spike-specific TCRs recognized epitopes lying outside the regions that are mutated in the B.1.351 and B.1.1.7 variants. The whole spike protein was spanned by vaccine-associated CD4 TCRs, and dominant responses were seen in regions 160-218 and 743-854. Because no day 14 peak-response samples were available, the repertoires could be characterized only after the peak T cell response. After two AZD1222 doses, both the breadth and the depth of spike-specific TCRs were significantly higher than at day 0 and than in MenACWY recipients. The 56-69-year group was small, and its depth increase did not reach significance, likely because of low power.

This specimen's time point label, per the study, means: about 28 days (+/-7) after the second vaccine dose. Because spike-specific TCR depth and breadth did not differ between the two schedules, AZD1222 recipients who got a second dose at roughly 4 weeks were pooled with those who got a second dose at roughly 12 weeks. The vaccinee samples were drawn from two UK trials, COV001 and COV002, one of which was a single-blind randomized controlled phase 2/3 trial testing AZD1222 (ChAdOx1 nCoV-19) in healthy adults. For TCRbeta chain sequencing, PBMC samples were collected from trial participants at day 0 and at day 28 after the second dose. With respect to this clone: This receptor's antigen is unknown. Nothing much larger sits one base from this clone, and base qualities are not available.

The CDR3 regions of human TCRbeta chains were subjected to immunosequencing. Per the source publication's procedure: TCRs in the repertoires were matched against a reference library of SARS-CoV-2-specific TCRs that had been generated with the MIRA antigen-specificity platform. Breadth meant the fraction of unique TCRs that were SARS-CoV-2-associated, whereas depth meant the fraction of total T cells that were SARS-CoV-2-associated. Using the MIRA data, each spike-specific TCR was mapped to the spike region that the TCR reacts to and placed in a CD4 or CD8 class. Log10-transformed breadth and depth values were compared by one-way ANOVA with Sidak's multiple comparisons tests. This is the immuneACCESS table as TCRdb keeps it, with only in-frame sequences that have V and J called. A part of the clones is gone; compared with another copy, unresolved V genes explain less than half, and the rest is unexplained. That table supplies the V and J calls and clone size; D and trimming were determined from the DNA. A total of 180,000 or so clones appear in this sample, under 95% of them only once. The ten largest clones add up to roughly 1.4% of the sample.

This TCR derives from an adult who received the AZD1222 COVID-19 vaccine. The sample in question was peripheral blood, obtained 28 days after the second AZD1222 dose. The V gene is TRBV10-3 and the J gene is TRBJ1-2; 8 middle bases align to TRBD1. The CDR3: CAISDSTGANYGYTF. The nucleotides are TGTGCCATCAGTGATTCGACAGGGGCTAACTATGGCTACACCTTC.